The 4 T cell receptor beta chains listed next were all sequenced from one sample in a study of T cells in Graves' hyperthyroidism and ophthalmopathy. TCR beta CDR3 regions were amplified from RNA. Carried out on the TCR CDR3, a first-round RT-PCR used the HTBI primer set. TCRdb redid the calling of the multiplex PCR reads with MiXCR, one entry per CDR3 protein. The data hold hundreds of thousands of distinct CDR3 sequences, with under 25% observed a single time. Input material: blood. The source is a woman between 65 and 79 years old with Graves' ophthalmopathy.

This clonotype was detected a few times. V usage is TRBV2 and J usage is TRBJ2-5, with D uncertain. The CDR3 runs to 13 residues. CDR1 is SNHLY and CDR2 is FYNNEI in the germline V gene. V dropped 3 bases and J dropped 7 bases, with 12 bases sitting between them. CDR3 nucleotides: TGTGCCAGCAGTGATAATGTGCCGCGGACCCAGTACTTC. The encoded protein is CASSDNVPRTQYF.

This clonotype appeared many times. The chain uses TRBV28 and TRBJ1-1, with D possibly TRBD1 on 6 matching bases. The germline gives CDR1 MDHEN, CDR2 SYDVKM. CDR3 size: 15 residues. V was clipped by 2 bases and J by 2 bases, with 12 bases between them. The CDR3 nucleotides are TGTGCCAGCAGTTTAGGGGGGGGCGGTAACACTGAAGCTTTCTTT. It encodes CASSLGGGGNTEAFF.

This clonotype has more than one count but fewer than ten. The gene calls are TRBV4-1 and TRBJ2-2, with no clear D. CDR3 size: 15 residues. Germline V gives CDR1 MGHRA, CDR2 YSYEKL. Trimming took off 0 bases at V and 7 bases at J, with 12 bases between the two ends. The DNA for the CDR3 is TGCGCCAGCAGCCAAGATCTCTGGGGTAGCGGGGAGCTGTTTTTT. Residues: CASSQDLWGSGELFF.

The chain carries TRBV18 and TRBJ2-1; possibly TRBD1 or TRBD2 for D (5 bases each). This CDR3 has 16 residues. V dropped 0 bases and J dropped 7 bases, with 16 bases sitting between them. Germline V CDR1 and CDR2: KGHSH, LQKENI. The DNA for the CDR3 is TGTGCCAGCTCACCACCCGGGACCGGGGAATGGAATGAGCAGTTCTTC. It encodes CASSPPGTGEWNEQFF.